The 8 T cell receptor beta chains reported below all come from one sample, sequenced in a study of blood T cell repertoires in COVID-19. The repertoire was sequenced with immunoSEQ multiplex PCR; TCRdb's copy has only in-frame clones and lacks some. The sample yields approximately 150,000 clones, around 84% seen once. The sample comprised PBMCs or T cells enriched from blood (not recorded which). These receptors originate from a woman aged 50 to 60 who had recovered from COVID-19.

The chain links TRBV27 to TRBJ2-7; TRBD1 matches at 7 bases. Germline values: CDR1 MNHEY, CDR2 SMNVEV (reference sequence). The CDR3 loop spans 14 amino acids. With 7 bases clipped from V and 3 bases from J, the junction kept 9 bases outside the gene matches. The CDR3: CASTRSGQFYEQYF. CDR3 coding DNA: TGTGCCAGCACCAGATCGGGACAGTTCTACGAGCAGTACTTC.

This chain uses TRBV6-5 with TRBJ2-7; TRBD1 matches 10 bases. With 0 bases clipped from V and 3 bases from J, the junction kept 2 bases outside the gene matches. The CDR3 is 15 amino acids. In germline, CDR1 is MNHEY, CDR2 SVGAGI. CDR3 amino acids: CASSYSGQGVYEQYF. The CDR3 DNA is TGTGCCAGCAGTTACTCAGGACAGGGGGTCTACGAGCAGTACTTC.

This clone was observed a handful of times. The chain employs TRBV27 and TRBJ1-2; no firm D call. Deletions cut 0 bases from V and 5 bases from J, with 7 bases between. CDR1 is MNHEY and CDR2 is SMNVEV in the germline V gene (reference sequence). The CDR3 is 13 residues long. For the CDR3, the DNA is TGTGCCAGCAGTTTATCGGCCGATTATGGCTACACCTTC. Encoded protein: CASSLSADYGYTF.

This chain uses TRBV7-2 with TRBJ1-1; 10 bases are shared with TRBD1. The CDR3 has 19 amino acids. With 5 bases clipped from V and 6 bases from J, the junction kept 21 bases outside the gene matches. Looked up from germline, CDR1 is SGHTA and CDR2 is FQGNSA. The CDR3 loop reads CASSHLRTGTGARSAEAFF. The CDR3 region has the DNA TGTGCCAGCAGCCATCTTAGGACCGGGACAGGGGCAAGGAGCGCTGAAGCTTTCTTT.

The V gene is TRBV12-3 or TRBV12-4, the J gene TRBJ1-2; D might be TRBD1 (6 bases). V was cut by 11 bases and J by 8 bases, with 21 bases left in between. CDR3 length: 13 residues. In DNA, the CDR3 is TGTGCCTGCCACTTGGACAGTCGGGGAGGCTACACCTTC. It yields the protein CACHLDSRGGYTF.

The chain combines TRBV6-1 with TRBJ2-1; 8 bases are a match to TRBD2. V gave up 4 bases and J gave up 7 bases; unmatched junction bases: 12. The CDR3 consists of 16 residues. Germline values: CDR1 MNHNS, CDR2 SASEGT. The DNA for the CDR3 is TGTGCCAGCAGTGGAAAGTCGGGGGGGCGCGGTAATGAGCAGTTCTTC. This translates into CASSGKSGGRGNEQFF.

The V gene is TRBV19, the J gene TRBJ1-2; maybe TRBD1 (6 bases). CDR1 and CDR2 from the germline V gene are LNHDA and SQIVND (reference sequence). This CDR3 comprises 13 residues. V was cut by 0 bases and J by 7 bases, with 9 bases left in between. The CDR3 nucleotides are TGTGCCAGTAGTATAGATCGAGGGGGTGGCTACACCTTC. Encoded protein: CASSIDRGGGYTF.

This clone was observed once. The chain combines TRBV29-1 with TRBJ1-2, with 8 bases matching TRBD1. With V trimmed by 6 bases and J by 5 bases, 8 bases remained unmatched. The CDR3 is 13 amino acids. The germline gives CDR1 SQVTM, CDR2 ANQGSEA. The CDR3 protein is CSVKEGQGYGYTF. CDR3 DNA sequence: TGCAGCGTGAAAGAAGGACAGGGTTATGGCTACACCTTC.